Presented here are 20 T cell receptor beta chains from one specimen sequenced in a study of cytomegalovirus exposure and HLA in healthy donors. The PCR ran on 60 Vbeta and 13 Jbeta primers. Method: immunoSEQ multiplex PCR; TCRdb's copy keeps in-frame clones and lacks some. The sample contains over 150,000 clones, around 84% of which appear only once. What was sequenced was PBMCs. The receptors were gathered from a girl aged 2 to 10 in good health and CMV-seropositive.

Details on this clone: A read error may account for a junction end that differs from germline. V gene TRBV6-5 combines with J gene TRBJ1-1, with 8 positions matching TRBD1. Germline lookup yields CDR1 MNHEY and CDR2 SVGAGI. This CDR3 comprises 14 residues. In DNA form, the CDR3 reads TGTGCCTGCAGACAGGGGAGTAAGAACACTGAAGCTTTCTTT. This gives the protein CACRQGSKNTEAFF.

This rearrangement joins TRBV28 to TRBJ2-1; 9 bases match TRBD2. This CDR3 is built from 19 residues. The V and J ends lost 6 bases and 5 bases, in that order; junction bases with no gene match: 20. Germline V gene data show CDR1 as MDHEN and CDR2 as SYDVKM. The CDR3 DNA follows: TGTGCCAGCAGCCCTTGGACTTTTAGCGGGAGCCCGGGGGACAATGAGCAGTTCTTC. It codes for CASSPWTFSGSPGDNEQFF.

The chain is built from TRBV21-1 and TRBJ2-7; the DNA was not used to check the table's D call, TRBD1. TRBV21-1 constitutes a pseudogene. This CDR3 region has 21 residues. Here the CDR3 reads CASSKEGRQGSKQLLSYEQYF. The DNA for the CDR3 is TGTGCCAGCAGCAAAGAGGGGAGACAGGGGAGTAAACAGCTGTTATCTTACGAGCAGTACTTC.

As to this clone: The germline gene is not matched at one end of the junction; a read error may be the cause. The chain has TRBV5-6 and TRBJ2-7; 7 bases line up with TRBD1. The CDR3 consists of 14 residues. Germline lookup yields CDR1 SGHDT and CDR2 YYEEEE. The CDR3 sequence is CASSLAAPGQSQHF. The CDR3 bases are TGTGCCAGCAGCTTGGCCGCCCCGGGACAGAGCCAGCACTTC. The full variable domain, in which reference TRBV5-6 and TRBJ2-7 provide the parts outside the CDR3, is DAGVTQSPTHLIKTRGQQVTLRCSPKSGHDTVSWYQQALGQGPQFIFQYYEEEERQRGNFPDRFSGHQFPNYSSELNVNALLLGDSALYLCASSLAAPGQSQHFGPGTRLTVT.

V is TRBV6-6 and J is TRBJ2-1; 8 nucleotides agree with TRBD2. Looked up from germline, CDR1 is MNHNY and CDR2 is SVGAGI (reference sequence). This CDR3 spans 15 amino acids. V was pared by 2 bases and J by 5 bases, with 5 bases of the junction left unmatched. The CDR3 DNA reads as TGTGCCAGCAGTTACGGACTAGCCGACGACAATGAGCAGTTCTTC. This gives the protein CASSYGLADDNEQFF.

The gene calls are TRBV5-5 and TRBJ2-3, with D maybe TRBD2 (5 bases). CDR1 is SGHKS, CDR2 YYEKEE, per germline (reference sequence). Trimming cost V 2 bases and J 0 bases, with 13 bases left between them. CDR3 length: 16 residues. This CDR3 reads CASSFLSGSSTDTQYF. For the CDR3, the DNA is TGTGCCAGCAGCTTCCTCAGCGGTTCTAGCACAGATACGCAGTATTTT.

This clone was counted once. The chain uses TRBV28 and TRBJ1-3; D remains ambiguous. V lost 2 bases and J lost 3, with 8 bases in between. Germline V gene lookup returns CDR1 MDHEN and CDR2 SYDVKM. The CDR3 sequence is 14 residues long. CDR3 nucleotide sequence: TGTGCCAGCAGTTTACATCCGGGTGGAAACACCATATATTTT. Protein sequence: CASSLHPGGNTIYF.

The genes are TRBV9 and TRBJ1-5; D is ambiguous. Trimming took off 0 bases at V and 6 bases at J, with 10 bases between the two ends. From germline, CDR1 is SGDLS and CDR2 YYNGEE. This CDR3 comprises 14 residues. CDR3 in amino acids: CASSVASGFQPQHF. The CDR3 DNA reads TGTGCCAGCAGCGTAGCGTCGGGTTTTCAGCCCCAGCATTTT.

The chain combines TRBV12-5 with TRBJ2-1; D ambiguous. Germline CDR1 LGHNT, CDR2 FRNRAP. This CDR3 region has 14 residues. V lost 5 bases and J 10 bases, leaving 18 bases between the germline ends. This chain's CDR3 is CASGTAPLLSEQFF. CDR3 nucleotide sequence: TGTGCTAGTGGTACCGCACCCCTTTTAAGCGAGCAGTTCTTC.

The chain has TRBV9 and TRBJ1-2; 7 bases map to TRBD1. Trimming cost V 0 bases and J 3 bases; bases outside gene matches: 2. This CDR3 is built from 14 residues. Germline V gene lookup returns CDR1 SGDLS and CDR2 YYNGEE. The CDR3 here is CASSVDRGDYGYTF. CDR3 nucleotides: TGTGCCAGCAGCGTAGACAGGGGCGACTATGGCTACACCTTC.

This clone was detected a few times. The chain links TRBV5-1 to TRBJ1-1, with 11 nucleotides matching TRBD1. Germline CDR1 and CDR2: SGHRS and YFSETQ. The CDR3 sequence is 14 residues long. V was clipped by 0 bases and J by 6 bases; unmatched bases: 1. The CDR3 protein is CASSLEGQGAEAFF. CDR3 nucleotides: TGCGCCAGCAGCTTGGAGGGACAGGGGGCTGAAGCTTTCTTT.

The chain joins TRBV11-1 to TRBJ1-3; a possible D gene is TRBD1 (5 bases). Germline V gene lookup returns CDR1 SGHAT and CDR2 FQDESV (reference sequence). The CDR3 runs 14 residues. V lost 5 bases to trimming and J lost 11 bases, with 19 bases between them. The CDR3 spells CASSLDSRGTAIYF. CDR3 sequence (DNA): TGTGCCAGCAGCCTCGACAGTCGCGGGACGGCCATATATTTT.

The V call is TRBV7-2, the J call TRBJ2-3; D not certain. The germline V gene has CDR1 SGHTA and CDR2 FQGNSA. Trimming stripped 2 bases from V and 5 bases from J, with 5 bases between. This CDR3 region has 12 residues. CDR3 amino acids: CASSLIEDTQYF. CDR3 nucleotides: TGTGCCAGCAGCTTAATAGAAGATACGCAGTATTTT.

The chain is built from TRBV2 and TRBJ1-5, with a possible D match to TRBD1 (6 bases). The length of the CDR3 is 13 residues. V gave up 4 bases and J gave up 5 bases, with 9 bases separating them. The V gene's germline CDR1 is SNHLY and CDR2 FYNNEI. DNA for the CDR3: TGTGCCAGCAGTGGGGGGGGGCATCAGCCCCAGCATTTT. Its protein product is CASSGGGHQPQHF.

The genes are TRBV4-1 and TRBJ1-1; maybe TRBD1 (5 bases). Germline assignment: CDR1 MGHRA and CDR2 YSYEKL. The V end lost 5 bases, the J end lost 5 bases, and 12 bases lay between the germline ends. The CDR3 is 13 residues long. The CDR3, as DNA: TGCGCCAGCAGCGTTGGGGGGGGGACTGAAGCTTTCTTT. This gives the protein CASSVGGGTEAFF.

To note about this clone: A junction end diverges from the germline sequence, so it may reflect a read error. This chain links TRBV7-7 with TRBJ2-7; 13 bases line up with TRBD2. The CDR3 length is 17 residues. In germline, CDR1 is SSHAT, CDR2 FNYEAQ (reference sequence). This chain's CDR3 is CASSPNGTSGNVYEQYF. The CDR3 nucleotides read TGTGCTAGCAGCCCTAATGGGACTAGCGGGAATGTCTACGAGCAGTACTTC. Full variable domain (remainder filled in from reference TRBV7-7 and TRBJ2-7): GAGVSQSPRYKVTKRGQDVTLRCDPISSHATLYWYQQALGQGPEFLTYFNYEAQPDKSGLPSDRFSAERPEGSISTLTIQRTEQRDSAMYRCASSPNGTSGNVYEQYFGPGTRLTVT.

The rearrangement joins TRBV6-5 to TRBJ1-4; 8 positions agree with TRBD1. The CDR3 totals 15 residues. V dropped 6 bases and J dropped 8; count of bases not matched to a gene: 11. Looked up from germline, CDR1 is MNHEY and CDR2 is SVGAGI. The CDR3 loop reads CASRNEDRVGEKLFF. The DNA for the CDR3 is TGTGCCAGCAGGAACGAGGACAGGGTCGGAGAAAAACTGTTTTTT.

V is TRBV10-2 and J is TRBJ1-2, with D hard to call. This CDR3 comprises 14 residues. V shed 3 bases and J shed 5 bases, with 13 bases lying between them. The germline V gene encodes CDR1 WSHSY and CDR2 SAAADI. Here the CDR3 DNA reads TGCGCCAGCAGTGATGAGGGCTCCGGATATGGCTACACCTTC. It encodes CASSDEGSGYGYTF.

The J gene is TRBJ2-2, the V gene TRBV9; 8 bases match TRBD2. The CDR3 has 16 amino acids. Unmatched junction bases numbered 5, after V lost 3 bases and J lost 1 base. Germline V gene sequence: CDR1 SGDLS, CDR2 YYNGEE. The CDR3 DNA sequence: TGTGCCAGCAGCGGTAGCGGGACTAAGAACACCGGGGAGCTGTTTTTT. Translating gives CASSGSGTKNTGELFF.

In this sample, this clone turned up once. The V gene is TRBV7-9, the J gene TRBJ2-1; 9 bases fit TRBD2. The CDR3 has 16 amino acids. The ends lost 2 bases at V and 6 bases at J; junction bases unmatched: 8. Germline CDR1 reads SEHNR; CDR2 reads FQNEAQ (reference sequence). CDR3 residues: CASSLKGSSGTNEQFF. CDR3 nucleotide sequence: TGTGCCAGCAGCTTAAAAGGGTCTAGCGGGACCAATGAGCAGTTCTTC.